The 14 T cell receptor beta chains below come from one sample, sequenced in a study of T cell repertoires in cytomegalovirus infection. TCRdb fed the reads into MiXCR, producing one record per CDR3 protein. The sample shows some 230,000 distinct CDR3 sequences, 20% to 25% of them seen only once. Sequenced material: CD8+ T cells from PBMCs. These TCRs come from a human donor in good health (CMV status not recorded). Some clones in this sample may be carry-over from other donors' samples.

A remark on this clonotype: A read error is possible here, since a much larger clone lies one base away. This chain joins TRBV7-6 and TRBJ1-5; tentative D call: TRBD1 (5 bases). CDR1 is SGHVS and CDR2 is FNYEAQ in the germline V gene. Trimming pared 4 bases from V and 4 bases from J, leaving 17 bases between. CDR3 size: 16 residues. For the CDR3, the DNA is TGTGCCAGCAGCTCCAGGGCGCGTCAACCAAATCAGCCCCAGCATTTT. The encoded protein is CASSSRARQPNQPQHF.

This chain uses TRBV25-1 with TRBJ2-2, with 7 nucleotides matching TRBD1. The CDR3 is made up of 14 amino acids. V gave up 3 bases and J gave up 4 bases; unmatched junction bases: 2. Germline V gene sequence: CDR1 MGHDK, CDR2 SYGVNS. The CDR3, as DNA: TGTGCCAGCAGTGAGACAGGGATCACCGGGGAGCTGTTTTTT. Amino acids: CASSETGITGELFF.

The gene calls are TRBV7-6 and TRBJ2-7; D might be TRBD1 or TRBD2, each matching 5 bases. Per germline, CDR1 SGHVS and CDR2 FNYEAQ. Trimming removed 3 bases from V and 4 bases from J, with 19 bases in between. The CDR3 is 16 residues long. The DNA for the CDR3 is TGTGCCAGCAGCTTGGACGCCAGAGGGGTTTCTTACGAGCAGTACTTC. Protein: CASSLDARGVSYEQYF. The full variable domain, its missing parts supplied by reference TRBV7-6 and TRBJ2-7, is GAGVSQSPRYKVTKRGQDVALRCDPISGHVSLYWYRQALGQGPEFLTYFNYEAQQDKSGLPNDRFSAERPEGSISTLTIQRTEQRDSAMYRCASSLDARGVSYEQYFGPGTRLTVT.

This chain links TRBV29-1 with TRBJ2-3; perhaps TRBD2 as D (5 bases). Trimming left V 8 bases short and J 3 bases short, with 15 bases between. Germline lookup yields CDR1 SQVTM and CDR2 ANQGSEA. The CDR3 consists of 13 residues. The CDR3 protein is CSKCGQRTDTQYF. CDR3 coding DNA: TGCAGCAAGTGCGGCCAGCGGACAGATACGCAGTATTTT.

This clonotype appeared many times. The chain carries TRBV7-9 and TRBJ1-1; unclear D gene. This CDR3 has 11 residues. V lost 5 bases and J 8 bases, leaving 9 bases between the germline ends. Looked up from germline, CDR1 is SEHNR and CDR2 is FQNEAQ (reference sequence). CDR3 sequence reads: CASSPSAEAFF. CDR3 sequence (DNA): TGTGCCAGCAGCCCCTCGGCGGAAGCTTTCTTT. The full variable domain, with the rest looked up from reference TRBV7-9 and TRBJ1-1, is DTGVSQNPRHKITKRGQNVTFRCDPISEHNRLYWYRQTLGQGPEFLTYFQNEAQLEKSRLLSDRFSAERPKGSFSTLEIQRTEQGDSAMYLCASSPSAEAFFGQGTRLTVV.

The rearrangement joins TRBV6-1 to TRBJ1-2; D remains ambiguous. This CDR3 is 15 amino acids long. Germline assignment: CDR1 MNHNS and CDR2 SASEGT. The germline V and J ends were trimmed by 6 bases and 4 bases, with 18 bases remaining between them. This CDR3 reads CASSETLLPIYGYTF. The CDR3 region has the DNA TGTGCCAGCAGCGAGACCCTGCTCCCCATCTATGGCTACACCTTC.

This clonotype was detected only a few times. CDR3 sequence reads: CASELYPGANVLTF. CDR3 coding DNA: TGTGCCAGCGAACTTTACCCTGGGGCCAACGTCCTGACTTTC. The rearrangement links TRBV28 to TRBJ2-6; D gene ambiguous. Germline CDR1 is MDHEN and CDR2 is SYDVKM. The CDR3 runs to 14 residues. Trimming pared 8 bases from V and 2 bases from J, leaving 10 bases between.

This clonotype was seen more than once but under ten times. The V call is TRBV7-8, the J call TRBJ2-2, with a weak D call TRBD2 (6 bases). The V end was cut by 4 bases, the J end by 1 base, with 10 bases between. This CDR3 has 15 amino acids. Germline loops: CDR1 SGHVS, CDR2 FQNEAQ. The CDR3 sequence is CASSYRRGNTGELFF. CDR3 sequence (DNA): TGTGCCAGCAGCTACAGGCGGGGGAACACCGGGGAGCTGTTTTTT. Based on the CDR3 plus reference TRBV7-8 and TRBJ2-2, the full variable domain is GAGVSQSPRYKVAKRGQDVALRCDPISGHVSLFWYQQALGQGPEFLTYFQNEAQLDKSGLPSDRFFAERPEGSVSTLKIQRTQQEDSAVYLCASSYRRGNTGELFFGEGSRLTVL.

V usage is TRBV29-1 and J usage is TRBJ2-2, with a possible D match to TRBD2 (6 bases). The CDR3 is 14 residues long. Germline CDR1 is SQVTM and CDR2 is ANQGSEA. Trimming stripped 6 bases from V and 5 bases from J, with 16 bases between. DNA of the CDR3: TGCAGCGTAAAGACGGGAGATCGGACCGGGGAGCTGTTTTTT. It specifies CSVKTGDRTGELFF.

This clonotype was counted a few times. The rearrangement joins TRBV19 to TRBJ1-5; D gene ambiguous. The V end lost 5 bases, the J end lost 4 bases, and 6 bases lay between the germline ends. Germline CDR1 and CDR2: LNHDA and SQIVND (reference sequence). The CDR3 consists of 12 residues. The CDR3 nucleotides read TGTGCCAGTAGTTGGGAGAATCAGCCCCAGCATTTT. It codes for CASSWENQPQHF. The whole variable domain, filled in from reference TRBV19 and TRBJ1-5, reads DGGITQSPKYLFRKEGQNVTLSCEQNLNHDAMYWYRQDPGQGLRLIYYSQIVNDFQKGDIAEGYSVSREKKESFPLTVTSAQKNPTAFYLCASSWENQPQHFGDGTRLSIL.

The chain couples TRBV12-3 or TRBV12-4 to TRBJ2-1; D is ambiguous. Trimming pared 4 bases from V and 3 bases from J, leaving 13 bases between. The CDR3 is 15 residues long. The CDR3 loop is CASSSPLRYYNEQFF. CDR3 DNA sequence: TGTGCCAGCAGTTCCCCCCTCCGCTACTACAATGAGCAGTTCTTC.

This clonotype was seen just once. V and J are TRBV29-1 and TRBJ2-1; D is uncertain. CDR1 and CDR2 from the germline V gene are SQVTM and ANQGSEA. V lost 2 bases to trimming and J lost 0 bases, with 11 bases between them. This CDR3 is 15 amino acids long. The CDR3 protein is CSVESGELSYNEQFF. CDR3 DNA: TGCAGCGTTGAATCGGGTGAGCTCTCCTACAATGAGCAGTTCTTC.

V gene TRBV7-7 combines with J gene TRBJ1-1, with 7 bases lining up with TRBD1. The germline V gene encodes CDR1 SSHAT and CDR2 FNYEAQ (reference sequence). Unmatched junction bases numbered 6, after V lost 5 bases and J lost 0 bases. The CDR3 contains 15 residues. This chain's CDR3 is CASSPLTGLNTEAFF. The CDR3 nucleotides read TGTGCCAGCAGCCCGCTGACAGGGTTGAACACTGAAGCTTTCTTT. The full variable domain, completed using reference TRBV7-7 and TRBJ1-1, is GAGVSQSPRYKVTKRGQDVTLRCDPISSHATLYWYQQALGQGPEFLTYFNYEAQPDKSGLPSDRFSAERPEGSISTLTIQRTEQRDSAMYRCASSPLTGLNTEAFFGQGTRLTVV.

This clonotype occurred many times. V usage is TRBV7-3 and J usage is TRBJ2-2, with D tentatively TRBD2 (5 bases). V shed 4 bases and J shed 1 base, with 10 bases lying between them. The CDR3 runs 15 residues. The germline V gene has CDR1 SGHTA and CDR2 FQGTGA. The CDR3 spells CASSSPRENTGELFF. CDR3 DNA sequence: TGTGCCAGCAGCTCCCCTCGGGAGAACACCGGGGAGCTGTTTTTT.